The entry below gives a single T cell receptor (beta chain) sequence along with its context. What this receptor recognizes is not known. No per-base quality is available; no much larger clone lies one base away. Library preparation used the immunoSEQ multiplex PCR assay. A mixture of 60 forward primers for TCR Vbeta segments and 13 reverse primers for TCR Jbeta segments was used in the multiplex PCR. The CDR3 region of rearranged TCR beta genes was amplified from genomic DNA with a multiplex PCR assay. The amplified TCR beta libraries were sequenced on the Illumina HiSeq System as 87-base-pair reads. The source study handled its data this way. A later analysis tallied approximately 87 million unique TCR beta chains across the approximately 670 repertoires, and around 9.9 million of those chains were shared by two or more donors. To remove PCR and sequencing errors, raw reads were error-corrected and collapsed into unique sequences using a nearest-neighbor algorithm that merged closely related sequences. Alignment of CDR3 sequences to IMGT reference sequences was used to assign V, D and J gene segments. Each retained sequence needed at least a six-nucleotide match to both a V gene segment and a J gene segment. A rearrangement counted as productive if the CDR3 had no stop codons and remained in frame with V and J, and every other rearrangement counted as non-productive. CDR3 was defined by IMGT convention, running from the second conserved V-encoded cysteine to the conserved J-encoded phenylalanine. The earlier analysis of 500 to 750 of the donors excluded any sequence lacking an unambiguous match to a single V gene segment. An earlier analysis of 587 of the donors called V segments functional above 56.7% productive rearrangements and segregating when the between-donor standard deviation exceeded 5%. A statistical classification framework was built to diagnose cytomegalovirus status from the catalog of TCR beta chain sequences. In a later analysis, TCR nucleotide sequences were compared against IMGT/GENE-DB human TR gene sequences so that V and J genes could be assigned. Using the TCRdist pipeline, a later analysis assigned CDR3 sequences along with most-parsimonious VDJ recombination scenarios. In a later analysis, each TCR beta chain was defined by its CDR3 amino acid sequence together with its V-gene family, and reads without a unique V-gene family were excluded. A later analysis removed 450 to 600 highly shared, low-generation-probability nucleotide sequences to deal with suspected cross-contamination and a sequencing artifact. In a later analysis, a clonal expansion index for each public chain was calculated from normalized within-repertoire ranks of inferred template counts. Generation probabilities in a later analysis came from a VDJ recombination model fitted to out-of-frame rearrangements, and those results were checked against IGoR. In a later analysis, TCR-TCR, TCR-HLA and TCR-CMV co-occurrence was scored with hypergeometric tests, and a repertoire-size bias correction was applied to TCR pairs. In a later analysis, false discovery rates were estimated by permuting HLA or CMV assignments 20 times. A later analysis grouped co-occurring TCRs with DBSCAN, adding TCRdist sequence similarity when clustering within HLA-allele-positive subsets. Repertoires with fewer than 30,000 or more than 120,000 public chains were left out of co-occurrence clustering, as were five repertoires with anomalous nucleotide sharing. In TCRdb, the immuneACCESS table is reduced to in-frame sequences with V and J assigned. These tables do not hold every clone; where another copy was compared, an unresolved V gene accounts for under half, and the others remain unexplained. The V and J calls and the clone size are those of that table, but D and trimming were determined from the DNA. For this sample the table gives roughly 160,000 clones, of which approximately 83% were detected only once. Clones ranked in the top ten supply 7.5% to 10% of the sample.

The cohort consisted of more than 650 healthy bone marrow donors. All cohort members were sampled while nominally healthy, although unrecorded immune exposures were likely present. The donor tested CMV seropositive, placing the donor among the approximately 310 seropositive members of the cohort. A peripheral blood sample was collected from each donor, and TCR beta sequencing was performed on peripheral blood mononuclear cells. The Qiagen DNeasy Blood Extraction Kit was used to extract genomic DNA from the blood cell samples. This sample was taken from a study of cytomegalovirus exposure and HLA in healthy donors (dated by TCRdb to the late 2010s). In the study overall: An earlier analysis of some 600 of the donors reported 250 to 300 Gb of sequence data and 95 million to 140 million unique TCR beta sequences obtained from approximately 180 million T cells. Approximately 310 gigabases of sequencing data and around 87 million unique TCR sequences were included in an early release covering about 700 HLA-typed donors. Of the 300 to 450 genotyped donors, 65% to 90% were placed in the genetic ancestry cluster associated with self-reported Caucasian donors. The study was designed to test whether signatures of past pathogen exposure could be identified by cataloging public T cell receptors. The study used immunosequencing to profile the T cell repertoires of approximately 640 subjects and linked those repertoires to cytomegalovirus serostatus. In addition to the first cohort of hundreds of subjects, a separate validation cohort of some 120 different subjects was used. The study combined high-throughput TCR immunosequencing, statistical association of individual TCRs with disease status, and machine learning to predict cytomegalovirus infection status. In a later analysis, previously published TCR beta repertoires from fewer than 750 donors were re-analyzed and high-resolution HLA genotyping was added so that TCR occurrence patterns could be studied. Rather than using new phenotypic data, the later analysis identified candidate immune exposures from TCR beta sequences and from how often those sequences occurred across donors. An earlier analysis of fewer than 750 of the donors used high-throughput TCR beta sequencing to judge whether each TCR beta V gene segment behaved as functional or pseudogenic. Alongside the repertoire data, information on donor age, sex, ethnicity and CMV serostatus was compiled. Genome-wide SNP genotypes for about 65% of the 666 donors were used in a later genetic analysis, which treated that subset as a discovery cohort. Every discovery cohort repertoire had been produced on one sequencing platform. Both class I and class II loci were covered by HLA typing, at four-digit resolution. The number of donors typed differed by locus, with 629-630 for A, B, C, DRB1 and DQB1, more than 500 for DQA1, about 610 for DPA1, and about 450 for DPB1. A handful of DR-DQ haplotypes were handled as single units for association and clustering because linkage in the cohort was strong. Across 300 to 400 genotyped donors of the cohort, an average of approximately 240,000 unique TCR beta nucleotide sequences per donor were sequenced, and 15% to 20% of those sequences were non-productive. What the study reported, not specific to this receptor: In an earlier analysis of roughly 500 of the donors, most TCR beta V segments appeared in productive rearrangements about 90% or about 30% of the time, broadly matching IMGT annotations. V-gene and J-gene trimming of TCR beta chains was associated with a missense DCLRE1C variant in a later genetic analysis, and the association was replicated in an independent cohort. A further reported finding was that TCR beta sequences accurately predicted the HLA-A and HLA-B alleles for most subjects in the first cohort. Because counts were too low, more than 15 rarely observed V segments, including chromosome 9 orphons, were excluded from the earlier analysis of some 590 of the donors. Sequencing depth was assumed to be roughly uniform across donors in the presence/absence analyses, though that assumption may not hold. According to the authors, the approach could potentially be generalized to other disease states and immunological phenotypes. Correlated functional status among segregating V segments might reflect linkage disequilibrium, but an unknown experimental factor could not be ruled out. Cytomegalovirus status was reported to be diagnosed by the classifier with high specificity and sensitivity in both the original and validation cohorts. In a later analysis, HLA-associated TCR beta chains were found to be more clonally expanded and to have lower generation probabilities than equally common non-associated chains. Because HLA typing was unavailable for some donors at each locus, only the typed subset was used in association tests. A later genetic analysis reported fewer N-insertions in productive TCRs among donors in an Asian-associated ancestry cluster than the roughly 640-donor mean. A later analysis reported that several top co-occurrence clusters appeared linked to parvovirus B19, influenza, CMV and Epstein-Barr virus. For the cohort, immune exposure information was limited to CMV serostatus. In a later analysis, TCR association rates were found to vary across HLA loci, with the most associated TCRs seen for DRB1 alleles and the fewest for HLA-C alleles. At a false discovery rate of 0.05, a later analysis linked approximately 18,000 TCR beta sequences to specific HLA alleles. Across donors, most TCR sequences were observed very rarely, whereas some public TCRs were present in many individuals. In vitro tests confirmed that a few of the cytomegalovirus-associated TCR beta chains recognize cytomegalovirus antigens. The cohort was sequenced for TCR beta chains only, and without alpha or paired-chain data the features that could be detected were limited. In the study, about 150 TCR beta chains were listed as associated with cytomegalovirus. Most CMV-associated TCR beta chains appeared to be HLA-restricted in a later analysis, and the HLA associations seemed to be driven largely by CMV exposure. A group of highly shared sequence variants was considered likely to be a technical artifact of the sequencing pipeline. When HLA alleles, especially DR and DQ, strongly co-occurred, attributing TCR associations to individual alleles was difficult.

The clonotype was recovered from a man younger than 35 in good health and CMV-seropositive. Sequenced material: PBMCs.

For the CDR3, the sequence is CASSKDRLNTEAFF. The sequence in DNA is TGCGCCAGCAGCAAGGACAGGCTGAACACTGAAGCTTTCTTT. The V and J segments used are TRBV5-1 and TRBJ1-1; 7 nucleotides in the junction match TRBD1. The germline V gene gives CDR1 as SGHRS and CDR2 as YFSETQ. The V end gives up 4 bases and the J end 0 bases, leaving 3 bases in the junction not matched to a gene. Including the terminal cysteine and phenylalanine, the CDR3 comprises 14 residues. The retained sequence is limited to the CDR3, 42 bases, with the frame set at the first base.